This T cell receptor (beta chain) appears in the sequencing data of a study of CDR3 diversity in severe acne. TCRdb re-derived calls from the PCR reads in MiXCR, one entry per CDR3 protein. In the table there are roughly 100,000 distinct CDR3 sequences, 51% of which are singletons. V was clipped by 5 bases and J by 1 base; unmatched bases: 4. CDR3 length equals 14 residues. Germline CDR1 LNHDA, CDR2 SQIVND (reference sequence). The sample taken for sequencing was blood. The receptor comes from a male donor with acne. This chain uses TRBV19 with TRBJ2-5; 7 bases line up with TRBD2. The DNA for the CDR3 is TGTGCCAGTAGTGGGAGGGGAGGCCAAGAGACCCAGTACTTC. Its translation: CASSGRGGQETQYF.